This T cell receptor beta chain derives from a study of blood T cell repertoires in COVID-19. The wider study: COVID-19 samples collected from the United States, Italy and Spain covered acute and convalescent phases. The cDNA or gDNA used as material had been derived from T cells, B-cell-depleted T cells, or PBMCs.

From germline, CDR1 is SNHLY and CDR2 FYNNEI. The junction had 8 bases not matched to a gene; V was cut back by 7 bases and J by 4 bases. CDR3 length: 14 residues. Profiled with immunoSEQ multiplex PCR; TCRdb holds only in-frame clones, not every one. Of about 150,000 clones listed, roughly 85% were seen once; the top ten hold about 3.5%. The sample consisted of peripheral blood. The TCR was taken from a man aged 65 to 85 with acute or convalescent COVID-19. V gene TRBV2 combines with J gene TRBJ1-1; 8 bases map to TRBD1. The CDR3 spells CASNGRGRTTEAFF. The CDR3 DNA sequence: TGTGCCAGCAACGGCAGGGGGCGGACCACTGAAGCTTTCTTT.